The sequence of this T cell receptor (beta chain) was determined in a study of shared clonotypes between healthy human individuals. The wider study: Donors consisted of two women and three men between 18 and 49.

The CDR3 sequence is 16 residues long. V was clipped by 3 bases and J by 0 bases, with 14 bases between them. Germline V gene data show CDR1 as SGDLS and CDR2 as YYNGEE. Using immunoSEQ multiplex PCR, the repertoire was profiled, and TCRdb retains in-frame clones only, with some absent. The table has about 1 million clones, about 75% seen once. To note about this clone: What it binds is not known.

Overall study results and limits: Donor scarcity curtailed the genetic and exposure-history diversity represented herein.

Sequencing was carried out using memory CD4+ T cells sorted from blood. The subset: CD45RA-negative fraction. The V gene is TRBV9, the J gene TRBJ2-3; D remains unclear. This clonotype originated in a man aged 18-30 years in good health. The CDR3 loop is CASSADGEFSTDTQYF. The CDR3 DNA is TGTGCCAGCAGCGCAGACGGAGAGTTTAGCACAGATACGCAGTATTTT.